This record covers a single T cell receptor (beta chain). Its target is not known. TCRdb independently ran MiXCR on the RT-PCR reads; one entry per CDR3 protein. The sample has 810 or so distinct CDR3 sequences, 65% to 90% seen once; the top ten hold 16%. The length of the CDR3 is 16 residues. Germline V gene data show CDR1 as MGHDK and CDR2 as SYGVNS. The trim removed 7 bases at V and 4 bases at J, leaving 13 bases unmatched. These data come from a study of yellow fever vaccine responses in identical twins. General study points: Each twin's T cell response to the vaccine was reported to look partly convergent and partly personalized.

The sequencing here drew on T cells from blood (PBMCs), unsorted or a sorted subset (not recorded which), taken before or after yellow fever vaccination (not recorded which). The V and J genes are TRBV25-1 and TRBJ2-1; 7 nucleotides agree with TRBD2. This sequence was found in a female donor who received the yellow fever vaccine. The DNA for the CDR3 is TGTGCCAGCACCTTATCTGGTCCTAGCGGTTACAATGAGCAGTTCTTC. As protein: CASTLSGPSGYNEQFF.